This entry features one TCR beta chain sequence. This specimen comes from a study of Ad26.COV2.S vaccination and SARS-CoV-2 variants. The CDR3 has 13 amino acids. V dropped 4 bases and J dropped 9 bases, with 17 bases sitting between them. Germline V gene data show CDR1 as SGHKS and CDR2 as YYEKEE (reference sequence). Treatment defined: some 20 received Ad26.COV2.S at low or high dose, single or two shots; 5 received placebo; per-sample allocation not given. After the first vaccine or placebo injection, samples were drawn on day 63. Assay used: immunoSEQ multiplex PCR; TCRdb lists only in-frame clones, some missing. The top ten hold 5.5% of the sample, which has 320,000 or so clones, 75% to 90% seen once.

The clonotype originates from a person aged 18-65 years who received the Ad26.COV2.S COVID-19 vaccine or a placebo. The specimen comprised peripheral blood, sampled in a trial of Ad26.COV2.S vaccine versus placebo. V gene TRBV5-5 combines with J gene TRBJ2-7; no definite D call. CDR3 residues: CASSRTSQDWQYF. The CDR3 coding sequence is TGTGCCAGCAGCCGTACAAGTCAGGATTGGCAGTACTTC.